The TCR beta chain described here comes from a study of cytomegalovirus exposure and HLA in healthy donors. With respect to this clone: The target antigen is unknown.

Germline lookup yields CDR1 GTSNPN and CDR2 SVGIG (reference sequence). V gave up 4 bases and J gave up 8 bases, with 14 bases separating them. This CDR3 has 12 amino acids. Use of 60 Vbeta and 13 Jbeta primers characterized the PCR. Method: immunoSEQ multiplex PCR; TCRdb's copy keeps in-frame clones and lacks some. This table has approximately 150,000 clones, 75% to 85% appearing once. General study findings and limits: The authors later found TCR association rates varying by HLA locus, with DRB1 most and HLA-C fewest.

Material: PBMCs. The TCR was taken from a man over 45 in good health and CMV-seropositive. J is TRBJ1-2 and V is TRBV30; D unclear. CDR3 in DNA: TGTGCCTGGACCCTTGGAGGGAGCGGCTACACCTTC. This codes for CAWTLGGSGYTF.